One and the same sample provided the 9 T cell receptor beta chains below, sequenced in a study of immune evolution from preneoplasia to lung adenocarcinoma. The method was immunoSEQ multiplex PCR; TCRdb's version includes in-frame clones alone and lacks a portion of them. Among around 5,700 clones, 70% to 80% were seen once, and the ten largest hold under 9%. The material sequenced was FFPE lung adenocarcinoma in situ tissue. Source of these receptors: an older donor with lung adenocarcinoma.

The CDR3 DNA reads as TGTGCCACCCTATTAGCGGACAGCTCCTACGAGCAGTACTTC. Protein: CATLLADSSYEQYF. The V gene is TRBV7-8, the J gene TRBJ2-7, with D perhaps TRBD1 or TRBD2 (6 bases each). Germline V gene sequence: CDR1 SGHVS, CDR2 FQNEAQ. With 10 bases removed from V and 0 bases from J, the gap between germline ends came to 16 bases. CDR3 size: 14 residues.

The chain joins TRBV6-6 to TRBJ2-2; the match to TRBD1 covers 7 bases. The CDR3 covers 15 residues. Germline V gene sequence: CDR1 MNHNY, CDR2 SVGAGI (reference sequence). The junction had 9 bases not matched to a gene; V was cut back by 7 bases and J by 4 bases. The CDR3 DNA follows: TGTGCCAGCAACAGGGACAGTTGGGGCACCGGGGAGCTGTTTTTT. Translating gives CASNRDSWGTGELFF.

The chain joins TRBV29-1 to TRBJ1-4; tentative D call: TRBD1 (5 bases). V was pared by 8 bases and J by 8 bases, with 21 bases between. Germline loops: CDR1 SQVTM, CDR2 ANQGSEA. The CDR3 totals 14 residues. The CDR3 DNA follows: TGCAGCTTCATCCAGGGAAGCGAAAACGAAAAACTGTTTTTT. As protein: CSFIQGSENEKLFF.

The chain's CDR3 is CSVGGRRTTYEQYF. CDR3 sequence (DNA): TGCAGCGTTGGGGGTAGGCGGACCACCTACGAGCAGTACTTC. The chain recombines TRBV29-1 with TRBJ2-7; D uncertain. From germline, CDR1 is SQVTM and CDR2 ANQGSEA. Trimming removed 4 bases from V and 2 bases from J, with 15 bases in between. The CDR3 is 14 amino acids.

The chain links TRBV28 to TRBJ2-1; no clear D gene. This CDR3 is 11 amino acids long. V was cut by 3 bases and J by 10 bases, with 7 bases left in between. The germline gives CDR1 MDHEN, CDR2 SYDVKM. The CDR3 sequence: CASSFWREQFF. The DNA of the CDR3 is TGTGCCAGCAGTTTCTGGCGGGAGCAGTTCTTC.

The sample holds a few counts of this clone. The chain couples TRBV2 to TRBJ2-7; D gene unclear. V lost 8 bases, J lost 0 bases, and 14 bases lay in between. Germline V gives CDR1 SNHLY, CDR2 FYNNEI. CDR3 length: 14 amino acids. The CDR3 reads CASRSVLSSYEQYF. The CDR3 DNA sequence: TGTGCCAGCCGGTCCGTCCTGAGCTCCTACGAGCAGTACTTC.

The rearrangement links TRBV5-1 to TRBJ1-5; D is unclear. The germline V gene has CDR1 SGHRS and CDR2 YFSETQ. The CDR3 sequence is 15 residues long. V was trimmed by 2 bases and J by 0 bases, leaving 9 bases between them. CDR3 sequence (DNA): TGCGCCAGCAGCTTAGGAGGGTATAGCAATCAGCCCCAGCATTTT. Amino acids: CASSLGGYSNQPQHF.

This chain connects TRBV2 to TRBJ1-2; maybe TRBD1 (6 bases). This CDR3 is 12 amino acids long. Germline V lookup: CDR1 SNHLY, CDR2 FYNNEI. V was clipped by 4 bases and J by 4 bases, with 7 bases between them. This CDR3 reads CASSGRGYGYTF. In nucleotides, the CDR3 is TGTGCCAGCAGTGGCAGGGGCTATGGCTACACCTTC.

The rearrangement links TRBV5-1 to TRBJ2-7; D uncertain. The germline V and J ends were trimmed by 0 bases and 1 base, with 11 bases remaining between them. Germline CDR1 and CDR2: SGHRS and YFSETQ. The CDR3 is made up of 15 amino acids. CDR3 amino acids: CASSLADPWSYEQYF. The DNA of the CDR3 is TGCGCCAGCAGCTTGGCCGACCCTTGGTCCTACGAGCAGTACTTC.